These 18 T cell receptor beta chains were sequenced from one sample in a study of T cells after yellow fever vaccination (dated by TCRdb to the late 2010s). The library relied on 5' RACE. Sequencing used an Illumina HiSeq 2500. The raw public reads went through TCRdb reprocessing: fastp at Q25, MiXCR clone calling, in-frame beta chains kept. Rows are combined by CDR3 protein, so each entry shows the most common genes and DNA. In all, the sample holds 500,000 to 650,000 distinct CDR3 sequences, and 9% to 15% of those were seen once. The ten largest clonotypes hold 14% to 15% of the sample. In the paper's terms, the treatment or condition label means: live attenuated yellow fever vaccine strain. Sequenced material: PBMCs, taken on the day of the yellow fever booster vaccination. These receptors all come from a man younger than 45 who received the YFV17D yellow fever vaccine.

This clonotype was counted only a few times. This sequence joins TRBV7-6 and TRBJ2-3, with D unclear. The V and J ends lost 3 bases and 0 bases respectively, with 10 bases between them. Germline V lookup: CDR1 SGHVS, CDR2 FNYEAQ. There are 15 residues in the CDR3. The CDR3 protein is CASSFGGPSTDTQYF. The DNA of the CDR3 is TGTGCCAGCAGCTTTGGTGGGCCCAGCACAGATACGCAGTATTTT. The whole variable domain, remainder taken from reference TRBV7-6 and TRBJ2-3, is GAGVSQSPRYKVTKRGQDVALRCDPISGHVSLYWYRQALGQGPEFLTYFNYEAQQDKSGLPNDRFSAERPEGSISTLTIQRTEQRDSAMYRCASSFGGPSTDTQYFGPGTRLTVL.

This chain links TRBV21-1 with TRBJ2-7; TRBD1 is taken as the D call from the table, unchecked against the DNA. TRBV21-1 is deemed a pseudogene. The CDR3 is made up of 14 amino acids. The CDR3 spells CASERQGSSYEQYF. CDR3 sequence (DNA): TGTGCCAGCGAGAGACAGGGAAGTTCCTACGAGCAGTACTTC.

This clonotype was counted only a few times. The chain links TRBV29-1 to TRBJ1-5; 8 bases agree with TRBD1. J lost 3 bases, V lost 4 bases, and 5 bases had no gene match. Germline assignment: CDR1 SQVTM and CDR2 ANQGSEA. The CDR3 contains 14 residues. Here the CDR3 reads CSVASGGLNQPQHF. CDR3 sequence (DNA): TGCAGCGTTGCTTCAGGGGGCCTCAATCAGCCCCAGCATTTT.

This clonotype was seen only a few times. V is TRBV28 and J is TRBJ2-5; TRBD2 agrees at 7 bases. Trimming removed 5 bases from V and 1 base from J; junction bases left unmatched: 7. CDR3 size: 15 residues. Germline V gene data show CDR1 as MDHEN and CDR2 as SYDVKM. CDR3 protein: CASSLSGILQETQYF. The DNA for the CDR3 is TGTGCCAGCAGTCTCAGCGGGATCCTCCAAGAGACCCAGTACTTC.

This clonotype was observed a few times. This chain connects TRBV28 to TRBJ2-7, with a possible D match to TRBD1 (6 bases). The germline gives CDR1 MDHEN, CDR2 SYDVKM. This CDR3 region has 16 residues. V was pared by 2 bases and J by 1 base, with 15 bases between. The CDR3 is CASSLILTGFSYEQYF. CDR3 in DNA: TGTGCCAGCAGTTTAATCCTGACAGGCTTTTCCTACGAGCAGTACTTC.

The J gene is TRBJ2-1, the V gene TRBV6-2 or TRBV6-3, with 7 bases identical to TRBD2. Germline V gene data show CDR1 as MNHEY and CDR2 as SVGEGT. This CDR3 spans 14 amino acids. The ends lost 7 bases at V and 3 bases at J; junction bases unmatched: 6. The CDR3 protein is CASTFREGYNEQFF. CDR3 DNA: TGTGCCAGCACCTTCAGGGAGGGCTACAATGAGCAGTTCTTC.

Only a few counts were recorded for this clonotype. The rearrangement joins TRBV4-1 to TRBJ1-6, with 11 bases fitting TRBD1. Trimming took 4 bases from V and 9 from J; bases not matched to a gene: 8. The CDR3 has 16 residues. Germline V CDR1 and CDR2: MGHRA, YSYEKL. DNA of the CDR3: TGCGCCAGCAGCCCGAACGCCGGGACAGGGGGTTCACCCCTCCACTTT. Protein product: CASSPNAGTGGSPLHF.

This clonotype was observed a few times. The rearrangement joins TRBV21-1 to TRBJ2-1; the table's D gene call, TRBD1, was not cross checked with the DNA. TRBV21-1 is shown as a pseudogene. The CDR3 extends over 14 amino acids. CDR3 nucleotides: TGTGCCAGCAGCAAAGGCCCGGGGGTCCATGAGCAGTTCTTC. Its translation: CASSKGPGVHEQFF.

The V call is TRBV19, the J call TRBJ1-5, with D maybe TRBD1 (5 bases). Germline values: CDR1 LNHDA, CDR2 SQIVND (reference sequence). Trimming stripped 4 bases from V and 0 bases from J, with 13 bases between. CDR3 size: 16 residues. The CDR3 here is CASSTPRQSSNQPQHF. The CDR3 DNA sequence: TGTGCCAGTAGTACCCCCCGACAGAGTAGCAATCAGCCCCAGCATTTT.

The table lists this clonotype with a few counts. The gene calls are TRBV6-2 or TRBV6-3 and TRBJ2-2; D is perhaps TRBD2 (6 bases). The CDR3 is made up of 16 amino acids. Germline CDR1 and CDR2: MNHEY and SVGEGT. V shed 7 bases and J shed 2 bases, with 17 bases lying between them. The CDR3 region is CASKTGGTFNTGELFF. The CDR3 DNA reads TGTGCCAGCAAAACGGGTGGGACTTTTAACACCGGGGAGCTGTTTTTT.

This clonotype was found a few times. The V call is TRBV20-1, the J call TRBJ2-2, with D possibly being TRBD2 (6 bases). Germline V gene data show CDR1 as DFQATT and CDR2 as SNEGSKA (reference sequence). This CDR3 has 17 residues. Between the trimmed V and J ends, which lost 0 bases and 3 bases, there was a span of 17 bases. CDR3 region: CSARDNGGLLDTGELFF. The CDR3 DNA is TGCAGTGCTAGAGATAACGGAGGGTTGTTGGACACCGGGGAGCTGTTTTTT.

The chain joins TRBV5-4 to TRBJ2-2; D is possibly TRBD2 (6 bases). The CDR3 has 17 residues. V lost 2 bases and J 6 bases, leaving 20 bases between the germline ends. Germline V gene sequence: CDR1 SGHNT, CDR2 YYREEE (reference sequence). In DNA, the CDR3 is TGTGCCAGCAGCTTTCCCCCCCCGGGGGAAATTCCCGGGGAGCTGTTTTTT. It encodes CASSFPPPGEIPGELFF.

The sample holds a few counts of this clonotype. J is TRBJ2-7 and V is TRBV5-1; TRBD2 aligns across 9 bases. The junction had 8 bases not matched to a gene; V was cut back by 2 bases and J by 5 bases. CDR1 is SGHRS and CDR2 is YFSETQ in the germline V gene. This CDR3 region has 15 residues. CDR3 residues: CASSFWREGRHEQYF. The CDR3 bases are TGCGCCAGCAGCTTTTGGCGGGAGGGCCGGCACGAGCAGTACTTC.

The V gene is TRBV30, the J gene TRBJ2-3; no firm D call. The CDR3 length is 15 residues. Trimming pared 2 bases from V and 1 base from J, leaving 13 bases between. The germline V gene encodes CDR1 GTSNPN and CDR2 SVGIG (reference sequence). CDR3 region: CAWSTDTLGTDTQYF. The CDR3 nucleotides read TGTGCCTGGAGTACAGACACCCTCGGCACAGATACGCAGTATTTT.

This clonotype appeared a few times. In DNA form, the CDR3 reads TGTGCCAGCAGTGAAAGTCGCGAGGGTGAGCAGTTCTTC. The encoded protein is CASSESREGEQFF. The chain joins TRBV2 to TRBJ2-1; possible D gene TRBD2, 5 bases. V was shortened by 2 bases and J by 9 bases, with 11 bases between the two germline ends. The germline gives CDR1 SNHLY, CDR2 FYNNEI. This CDR3 contains 13 residues.

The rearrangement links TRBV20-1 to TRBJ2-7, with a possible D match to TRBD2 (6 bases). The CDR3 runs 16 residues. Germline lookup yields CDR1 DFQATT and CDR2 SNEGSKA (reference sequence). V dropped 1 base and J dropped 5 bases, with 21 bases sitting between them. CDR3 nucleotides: TGCAGTGCTAGAGGAATGGGCATCGGGAGCGCCAACGAGCAGTACTTC. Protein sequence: CSARGMGIGSANEQYF.

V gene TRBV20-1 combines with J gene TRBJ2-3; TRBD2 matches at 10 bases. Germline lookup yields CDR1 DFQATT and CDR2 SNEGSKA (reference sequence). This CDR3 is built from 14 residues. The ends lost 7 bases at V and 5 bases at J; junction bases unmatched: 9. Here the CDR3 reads CSGGSGRAIDTQYF. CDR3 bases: TGCAGTGGGGGGAGCGGGAGGGCCATAGATACGCAGTATTTT.

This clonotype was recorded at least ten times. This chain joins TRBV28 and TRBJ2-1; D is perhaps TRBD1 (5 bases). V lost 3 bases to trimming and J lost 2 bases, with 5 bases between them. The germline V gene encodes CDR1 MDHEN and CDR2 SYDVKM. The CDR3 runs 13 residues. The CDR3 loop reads CASSLDTYNEQFF. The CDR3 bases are TGTGCCAGCAGTTTGGACACCTACAATGAGCAGTTCTTC.